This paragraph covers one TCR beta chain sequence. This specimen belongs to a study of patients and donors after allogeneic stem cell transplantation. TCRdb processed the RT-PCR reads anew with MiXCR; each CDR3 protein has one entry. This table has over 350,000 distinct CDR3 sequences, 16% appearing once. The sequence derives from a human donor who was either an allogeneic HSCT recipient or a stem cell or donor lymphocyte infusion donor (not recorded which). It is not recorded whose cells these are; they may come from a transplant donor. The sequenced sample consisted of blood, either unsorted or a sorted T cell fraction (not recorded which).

CDR3 DNA: TGCGCCAGCAGCTTGGCCGGGCACGTGGGGTCCCAGTACTTC. Translated, it gives CASSLAGHVGSQYF. J is TRBJ2-5 and V is TRBV5-1; D gene uncertain. Trimming left V 0 bases short and J 9 bases short, with 15 bases between. CDR3 size: 14 residues. Germline V gene lookup returns CDR1 SGHRS and CDR2 YFSETQ.